Listed here is a single T cell receptor (beta chain). Its antigen is as yet unknown. The table came from immunoSEQ multiplex PCR; TCRdb's copy has only in-frame clones and leaves some out. The sample holds fewer than 45,000 clones; about 82% are singletons and the top ten take more than 2%. This record belongs to a study of T cell clones after liver transplantation. General study findings and limits: Rather than being deleted, graft donor-reactive T cells may have moved into the graft.

V was shortened by 3 bases and J by 5 bases, with 5 bases between the two germline ends. Germline V gene lookup returns CDR1 KGHSH and CDR2 LQKENI. This CDR3 has 11 amino acids. Sequencing used CD4+ T cells from blood, obtained 24 months after liver transplant. The source is a human patient who received a liver transplant. The graft donor may have contributed some T cells. The V and J genes are TRBV18 and TRBJ2-7; D gene ambiguous. The CDR3 sequence: CASSPQDEQYF. The CDR3 DNA is TGTGCCAGCTCACCTCAGGACGAGCAGTACTTC.